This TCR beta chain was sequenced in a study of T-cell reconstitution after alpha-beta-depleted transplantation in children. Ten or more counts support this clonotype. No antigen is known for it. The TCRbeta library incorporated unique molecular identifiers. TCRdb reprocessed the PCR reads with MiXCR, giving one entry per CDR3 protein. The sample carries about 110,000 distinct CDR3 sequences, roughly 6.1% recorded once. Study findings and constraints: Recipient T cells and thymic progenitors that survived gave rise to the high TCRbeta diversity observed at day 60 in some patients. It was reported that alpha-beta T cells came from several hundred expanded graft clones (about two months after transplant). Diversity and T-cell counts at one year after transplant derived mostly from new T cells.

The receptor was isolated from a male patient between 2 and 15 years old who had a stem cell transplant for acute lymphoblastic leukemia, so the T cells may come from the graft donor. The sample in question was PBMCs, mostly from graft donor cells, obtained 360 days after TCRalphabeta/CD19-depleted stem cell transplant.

The CDR3 coding sequence is TGCAGCGTTTTTGGACAGGGCTACGAGCAGTACTTC. This sequence encodes CSVFGQGYEQYF. The chain has TRBV29-1 and TRBJ2-7; 8 bases align to TRBD1. CDR3 length: 12 amino acids. Germline V gene sequence: CDR1 SQVTM, CDR2 ANQGSEA. V dropped 5 bases and J dropped 3; count of bases not matched to a gene: 3.